The 10 T cell receptor beta chains below come from one sample, sequenced in a study of graft-versus-host responses after intestinal transplantation. Only in-frame clones appear in the TCRdb table, and some are missing; sequencing was by immunoSEQ multiplex PCR. The profile shows about 71,000 clones, about 92% of them singletons. The antigens of these receptors remain unknown. The sample in question was unstimulated CD8+ T cells sorted from spleen or lymph node cells, obtained before intestinal transplant. These receptors came from a human donor who received an intestinal transplant.

This chain uses TRBV4-1 with TRBJ1-6; D is unclear. This CDR3 is 15 amino acids long. Looked up from germline, CDR1 is MGHRA and CDR2 is YSYEKL. With 2 bases removed from V and 9 bases from J, the gap between germline ends came to 14 bases. For the CDR3, the DNA is TGCGCCAGCAGCCAAACAGACACTCGGGGTTCACCCCTCCACTTT. Amino acids: CASSQTDTRGSPLHF.

V gene TRBV6-6 combines with J gene TRBJ2-7, with 13 bases fitting TRBD2. This CDR3 is 15 amino acids long. The V gene's germline CDR1 is MNHNY and CDR2 SVGAGI (reference sequence). The ends lost 6 bases at V and 3 bases at J; junction bases unmatched: 5. In DNA form, the CDR3 reads TGTGCCAGCAGGCTCACTAGCGGGGGGGACTACGAGCAGTACTTC. As protein: CASRLTSGGDYEQYF.

V is TRBV7-9 and J is TRBJ1-6; no firm D call. The CDR3 contains 16 residues. Germline V gives CDR1 SEHNR, CDR2 FQNEAQ (reference sequence). With 5 bases removed from V and 10 bases from J, the gap between germline ends came to 21 bases. CDR3 in DNA: TGTGCCAGCAGCCCCCCCGGAGCGAAGCTTGCCTCACCCCTCCACTTT. The encoded protein is CASSPPGAKLASPLHF.

The chain carries TRBV19 and TRBJ1-5; 9 nucleotides match TRBD1. The ends lost 5 bases at V and 3 bases at J; junction bases unmatched: 5. This CDR3 region has 15 residues. Germline V gene lookup returns CDR1 LNHDA and CDR2 SQIVND (reference sequence). Written as DNA, the CDR3 is TGTGCCAGTAGTGCCGGACAGGGGCCCAATCAGCCCCAGCATTTT. The encoded protein is CASSAGQGPNQPQHF.

The chain employs TRBV13 and TRBJ2-7; D remains unclear. Trimming stripped 4 bases from V and 5 bases from J, with 6 bases between. The V gene's germline CDR1 is PRHDT and CDR2 FYEKMQ (reference sequence). The length of the CDR3 is 11 residues. CDR3 coding DNA: TGTGCCAGCAGCTACACCGACGAGCAGTACTTC. Translated: CASSYTDEQYF.

The chain links TRBV7-2 to TRBJ1-2, with D possibly matching TRBD1 (6 bases). CDR1 SGHTA and CDR2 FQGNSA come from the germline V gene. The CDR3 contains 14 residues. Trimming left V 5 bases short and J 3 bases short, with 13 bases between. DNA of the CDR3: TGTGCCAGCAGCCGGGGGAGGGGGGACTATGGCTACACCTTC. Its protein is CASSRGRGDYGYTF.

This sequence joins TRBV7-8 and TRBJ2-2; 14 nucleotides match TRBD2. The CDR3 totals 20 residues. Germline values: CDR1 SGHVS, CDR2 FQNEAQ. Trimming took 7 bases from V and 0 from J; bases not matched to a gene: 13. The CDR3 region has the DNA TGTGCCAGCACCCCCGAGGGACTAGCGGGGGACCTAACGAACACCGGGGAGCTGTTTTTT. Residues: CASTPEGLAGDLTNTGELFF.

This chain links TRBV11-2 with TRBJ1-1; D is unclear. The length of the CDR3 is 12 residues. Germline loops: CDR1 SGHAT, CDR2 FQNNGV. V gave up 10 bases and J gave up 1 base, with 10 bases separating them. The CDR3 reads CANRVGNTEAFF. The CDR3 DNA reads TGTGCCAATCGGGTAGGGAACACTGAAGCTTTCTTT.

The chain is built from TRBV5-6 and TRBJ2-3; TRBD2 is a possible D gene (7 bases). The CDR3 contains 14 residues. V shed 4 bases and J shed 6 bases, with 15 bases lying between them. Germline loops: CDR1 SGHDT, CDR2 YYEEEE. In DNA, the CDR3 is TGTGCCAGCAGCGGGGGGGCCGGGACGGATACGCAGTATTTT. Translated, it gives CASSGGAGTDTQYF.

V usage is TRBV6-5 and J usage is TRBJ1-2, with 8 bases matching TRBD1. With V trimmed by 6 bases and J by 4 bases, 10 bases remained unmatched. The germline CDR1 and CDR2 sequences are MNHEY and SVGAGI. The CDR3 spans 15 residues. CDR3 nucleotides: TGTGCCAGCAGCACTCAGGACAGGGCGACCTATGGCTACACCTTC. It encodes CASSTQDRATYGYTF.